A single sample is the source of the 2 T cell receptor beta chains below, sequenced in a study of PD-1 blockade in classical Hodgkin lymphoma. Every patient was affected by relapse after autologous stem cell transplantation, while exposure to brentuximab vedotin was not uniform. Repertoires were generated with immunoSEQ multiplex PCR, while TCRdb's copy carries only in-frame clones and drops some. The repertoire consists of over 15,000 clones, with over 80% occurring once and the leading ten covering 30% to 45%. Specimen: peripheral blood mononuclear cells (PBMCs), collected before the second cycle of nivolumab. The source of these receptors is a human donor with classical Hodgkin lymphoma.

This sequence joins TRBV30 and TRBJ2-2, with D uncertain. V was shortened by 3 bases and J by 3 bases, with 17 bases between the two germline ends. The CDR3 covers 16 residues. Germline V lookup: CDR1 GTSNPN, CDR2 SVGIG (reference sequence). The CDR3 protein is CAWRTEHLIYTGELFF. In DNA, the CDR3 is TGTGCCTGGAGGACGGAACACTTAATCTACACCGGGGAGCTGTTTTTT.

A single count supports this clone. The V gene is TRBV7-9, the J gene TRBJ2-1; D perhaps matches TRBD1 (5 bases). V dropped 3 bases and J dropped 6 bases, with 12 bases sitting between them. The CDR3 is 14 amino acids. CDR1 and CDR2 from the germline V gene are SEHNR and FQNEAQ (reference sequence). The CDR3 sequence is CASSFQGLGNEQFF. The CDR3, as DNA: TGTGCCAGCAGCTTTCAGGGTTTGGGCAATGAGCAGTTCTTC.